This TCR beta chain was obtained from a study of control samples from healthy donors and cancer patients. This clone was detected once. The CDR3 runs 17 residues. Germline values: CDR1 SGHVS, CDR2 FNYEAQ. The ends lost 1 base at V and 0 bases at J; junction bases unmatched: 8. Assay used: immunoSEQ multiplex PCR; TCRdb lists only in-frame clones, some missing. The profile shows tens of thousands of clones, nearly 90% of them singletons. Sequencing was performed on PBMCs. This TCR was sampled from a man aged 55 to 70 with colorectal cancer. V and J are TRBV7-6 and TRBJ1-1; 7 nucleotides match TRBD1. CDR3 sequence (DNA): TGTGCCAGCAGCTTAGGACAGGGAGGAGTCATGAACACTGAAGCTTTCTTT. This gives the protein CASSLGQGGVMNTEAFF.